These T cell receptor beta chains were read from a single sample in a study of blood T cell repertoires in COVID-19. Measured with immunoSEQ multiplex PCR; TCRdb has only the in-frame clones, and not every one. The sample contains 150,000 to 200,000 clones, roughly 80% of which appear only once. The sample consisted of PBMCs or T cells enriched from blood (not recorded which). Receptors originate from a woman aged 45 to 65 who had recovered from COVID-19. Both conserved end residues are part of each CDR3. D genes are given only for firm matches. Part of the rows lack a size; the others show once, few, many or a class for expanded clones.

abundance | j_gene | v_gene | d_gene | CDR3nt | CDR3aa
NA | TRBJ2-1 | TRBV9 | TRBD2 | TGTGCCAGCAGCGTAGGGACTAGCGGGATGGGTGAGCAGTTCTTC | CASSVGTSGMGEQFF
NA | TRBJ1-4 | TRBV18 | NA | TGTGCCAGCTCTCCAACAGGGCTCGAGAGGGAAAAACTGTTTTTT | CASSPTGLEREKLFF
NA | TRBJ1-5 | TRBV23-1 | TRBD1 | TGCGCCAGCAGTCAATCGCCTGGGGACAGGCATCGAGGCAATCAGCCCCAGCATTTT | CASSQSPGDRHRGNQPQHF
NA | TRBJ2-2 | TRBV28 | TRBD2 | TGTGCCAGCAGTTCTAGCGGGGGCACCGGGGAGCTGTTTTTT | CASSSSGGTGELFF
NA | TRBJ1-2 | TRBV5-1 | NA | TGCGCCAGCAGCTTTCGGGTCAGGGGTTTAAACTATGGCTACACCTTC | CASSFRVRGLNYGYTF
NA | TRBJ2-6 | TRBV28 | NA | TGTGCCAGCAGAACCCCCAGCTCTGGGGCCAACGTCCTGACTTTC | CASRTPSSGANVLTF
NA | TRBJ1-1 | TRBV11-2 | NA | TGTGCCAGCAGCTTAGATCGTCCTAGGAGCACTGAAGCTTTCTTT | CASSLDRPRSTEAFF
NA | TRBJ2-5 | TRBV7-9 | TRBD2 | TGTGCCAGCAGCTGGAGTGCGGGGGAAGAGACCCAGTACTTC | CASSWSAGEETQYF
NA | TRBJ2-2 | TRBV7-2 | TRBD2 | TGTGCCAGCAGTCGCGTAGCGGGGGGGCGGACCGGGGAGCTGTTTTTT | CASSRVAGGRTGELFF
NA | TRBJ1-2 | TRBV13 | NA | TGTGCCAGCAGCTTAGGGACAGGCTACTATGGCTACACCTTC | CASSLGTGYYGYTF
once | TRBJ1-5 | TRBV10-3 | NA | TGTGCCATTTCAGGGGGCAATCAGCCCCAGCATTTT | CAISGGNQPQHF
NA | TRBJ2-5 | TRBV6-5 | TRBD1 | TGTGCCAGCACTCCCGGGACAGGGAGAGAGACCCAGTACTTC | CASTPGTGRETQYF
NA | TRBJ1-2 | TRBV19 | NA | TGTGCCAGCCGACGGGCAGGGTACGGCTATGGCTACACCTTC | CASRRAGYGYGYTF
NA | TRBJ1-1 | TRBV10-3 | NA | TGTGCCATCTCAAGGGGAGGAACTGAAGCTTTCTTT | CAISRGGTEAFF
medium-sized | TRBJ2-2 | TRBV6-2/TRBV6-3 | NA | TGTGCCAGCAGTTACGCGAGCACCGGGGAGCTGTTTTTT | CASSYASTGELFF
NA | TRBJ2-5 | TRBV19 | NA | TGTGCCAGTAGTTCCCGTCCCGGCCAAGAGACCCAGTACTTC | CASSSRPGQETQYF
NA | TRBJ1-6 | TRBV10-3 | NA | TGTGCCATCAGCCGACAGGATGATAATTCACCCCTCCACTTT | CAISRQDDNSPLHF
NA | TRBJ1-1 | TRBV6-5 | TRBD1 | TGTGCCACCAAGAGACAGGGCTTCACTGAAGCTTTCTTT | CATKRQGFTEAFF
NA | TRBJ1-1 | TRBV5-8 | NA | TGTGCCAGCAGCTTGCAGACCAGAATCGGGACTGAAGCTTTCTTT | CASSLQTRIGTEAFF
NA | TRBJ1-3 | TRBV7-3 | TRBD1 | TGTGCCAGCAGCTTAAACGACCCGGGACAGGGAGGAAACACCATATATTTT | CASSLNDPGQGGNTIYF
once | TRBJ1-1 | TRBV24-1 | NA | TGTGCCACCAGTGCCCCCAGGTTAGGAGGAGTGAGGACTGAAGCTTTCTTT | CATSAPRLGGVRTEAFF
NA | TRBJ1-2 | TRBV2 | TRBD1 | TGTGCCAGCAGTGAAGGACAGGGCTATGGCTACACCTTC | CASSEGQGYGYTF
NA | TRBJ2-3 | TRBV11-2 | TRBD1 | TGTGCCAGCAGCTTGACGGGACAGGGGGGACGTCGGGGCACAGATACGCAGTATTTT | CASSLTGQGGRRGTDTQYF
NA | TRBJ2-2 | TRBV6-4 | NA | TGTGCCAGCAGCCTAGAGACGGTCGGGGAGCTGTTTTTT | CASSLETVGELFF
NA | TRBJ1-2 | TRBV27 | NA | TGTGCCAGCAGTTTGGGGGGGCCCAACTATGGCTACACCTTC | CASSLGGPNYGYTF
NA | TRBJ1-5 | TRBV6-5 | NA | TGTGCCAGCAGAAGAGGGACTTGGCAGCCCCAGCATTTT | CASRRGTWQPQHF
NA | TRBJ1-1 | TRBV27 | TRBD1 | TGTGCCAGCAGTTTACAGGGGGGCACTGAAGCTTTCTTT | CASSLQGGTEAFF
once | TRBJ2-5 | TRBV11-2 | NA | TGTGCCAGCAGCCCTAACAGCGGTCCTTGGACCCAGTACTTC | CASSPNSGPWTQYF
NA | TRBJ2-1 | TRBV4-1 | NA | TGCGCCAGCAGCCAAGGGGTAAGACAGCCAGGCTACAATGAGCAGTTCTTC | CASSQGVRQPGYNEQFF
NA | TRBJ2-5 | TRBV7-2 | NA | TGTGCCAGCAGCTTAGTTCGAGCGGAGACCCAGTACTTC | CASSLVRAETQYF
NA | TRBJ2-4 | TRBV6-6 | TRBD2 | TGTGCCAGCAGTCGCCTTCCCCCGCGAGCGGGGGGTGGTGGCGGCAAAAACATTCAGTACTTC | CASSRLPPRAGGGGGKNIQYF
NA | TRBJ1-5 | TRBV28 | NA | TGTGCCAGCAGACAGGGCCAGGGGAGTCAGCCCCAGCATTTT | CASRQGQGSQPQHF
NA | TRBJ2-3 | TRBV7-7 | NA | TGTGCCAGCAGCTCGTCCGGAGGGCCAAGATCTCCGCAGTATTTT | CASSSSGGPRSPQYF
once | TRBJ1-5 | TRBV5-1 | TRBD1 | TGCGCCAGCAGCTTGGTGCCACTTCAGGGGGCCCTCAATCAGCCCCAGCATTTT | CASSLVPLQGALNQPQHF
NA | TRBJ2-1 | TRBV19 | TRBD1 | TGTGCCAGCAACCCCAGAAACAGGGGCAATGAGCAGTTCTTC | CASNPRNRGNEQFF
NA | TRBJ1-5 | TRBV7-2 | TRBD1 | TGTGCCAGCAGCTTAGGGGACAGAAGCAATCAGCCCCAGCATTTT | CASSLGDRSNQPQHF
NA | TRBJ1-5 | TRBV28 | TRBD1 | TGTGCCAGCAGTCCCGGGACAGCCATCTATAGCAATCAGCCCCAGCATTTT | CASSPGTAIYSNQPQHF
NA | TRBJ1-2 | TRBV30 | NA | TGTGCCTGGAGTGTCGGGGGAAAGGGATATGGCTACACCTTC | CAWSVGGKGYGYTF
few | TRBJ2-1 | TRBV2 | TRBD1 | TGTGCCAGCAGTGTGACAGGGAGCTCCTACAATGAGCAGTTCTTC | CASSVTGSSYNEQFF
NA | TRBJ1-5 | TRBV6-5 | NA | TGTGCCAGCAGTTTGTACAGGAATCAGCCCCAGCATTTT | CASSLYRNQPQHF
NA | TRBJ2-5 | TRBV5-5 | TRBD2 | TGTGCCAGCAGCTTGGCGGGACTAGCGGGGGGCCGCGAGACCCAGTACTTC | CASSLAGLAGGRETQYF
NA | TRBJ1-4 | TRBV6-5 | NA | TGTGCCAGCAGAACACAGGGAAGGGGTGAAAAACTGTTTTTT | CASRTQGRGEKLFF
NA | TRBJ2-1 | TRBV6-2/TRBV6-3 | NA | TGTGCCAGCAGTCGTACCGGCGGGTTAGAGCAGTTCTTC | CASSRTGGLEQFF
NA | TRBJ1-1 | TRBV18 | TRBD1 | TGTGCCAGCTCACCACCGGTCTTAGAGGGGGCGGCTTTCTTT | CASSPPVLEGAAFF
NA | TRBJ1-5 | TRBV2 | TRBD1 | TGTGCCAGCAGTGAAACAGGGGTGAACAATCAGCCCCAGCATTTT | CASSETGVNNQPQHF
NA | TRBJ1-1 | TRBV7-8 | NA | TGTGCCAGCAGCTTAGTCTTAGACACTGAAGCTTTCTTT | CASSLVLDTEAFF
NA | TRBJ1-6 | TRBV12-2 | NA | TGTGCAAGTCGCACCTACCTGAATATAGGGGTTGATTCACCCCTCCACTTT | CASRTYLNIGVDSPLHF
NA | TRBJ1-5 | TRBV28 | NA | TGTGCCAGCAGACCTCGCACCCTTTATGAGATGGCCCAGCATTTT | CASRPRTLYEMAQHF